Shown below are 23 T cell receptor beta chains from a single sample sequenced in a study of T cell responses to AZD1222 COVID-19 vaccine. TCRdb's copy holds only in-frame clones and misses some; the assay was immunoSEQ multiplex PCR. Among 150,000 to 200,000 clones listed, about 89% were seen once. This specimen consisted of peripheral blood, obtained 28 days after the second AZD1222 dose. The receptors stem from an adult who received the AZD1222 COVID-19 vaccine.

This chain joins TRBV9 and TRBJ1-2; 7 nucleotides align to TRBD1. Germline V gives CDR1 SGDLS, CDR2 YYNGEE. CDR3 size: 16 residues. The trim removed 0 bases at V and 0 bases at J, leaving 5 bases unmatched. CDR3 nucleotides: TGTGCCAGCAGCGTAGCGGCCCAGGGGGCTAACTATGGCTACACCTTC. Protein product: CASSVAAQGANYGYTF.

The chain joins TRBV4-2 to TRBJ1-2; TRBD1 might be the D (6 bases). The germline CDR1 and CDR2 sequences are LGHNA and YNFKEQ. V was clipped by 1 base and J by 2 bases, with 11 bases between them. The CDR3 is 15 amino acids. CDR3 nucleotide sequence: TGTGCCAGCAGCCAAGCCTTAGGGGGGAACTATGGCTACACCTTC. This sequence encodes CASSQALGGNYGYTF.

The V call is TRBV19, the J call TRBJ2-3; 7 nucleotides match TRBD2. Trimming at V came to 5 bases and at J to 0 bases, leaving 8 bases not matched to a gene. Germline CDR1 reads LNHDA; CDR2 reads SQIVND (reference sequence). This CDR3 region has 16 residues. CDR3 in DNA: TGTGCCAGTAGTGGGAATAGCGGGTCTAGCACAGATACGCAGTATTTT. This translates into CASSGNSGSSTDTQYF.

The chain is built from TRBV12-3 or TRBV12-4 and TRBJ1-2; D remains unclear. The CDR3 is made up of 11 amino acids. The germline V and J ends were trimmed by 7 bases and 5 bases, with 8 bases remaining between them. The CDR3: CASTMGYGYTF. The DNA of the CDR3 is TGTGCCAGCACCATGGGATATGGCTACACCTTC.

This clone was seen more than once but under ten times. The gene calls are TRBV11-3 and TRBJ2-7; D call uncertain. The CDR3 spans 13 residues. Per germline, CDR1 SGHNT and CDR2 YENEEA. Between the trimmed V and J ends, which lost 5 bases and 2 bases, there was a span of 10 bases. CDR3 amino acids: CASSPYFPYEQYF. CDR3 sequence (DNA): TGTGCCAGCAGCCCGTACTTCCCCTACGAGCAGTACTTC.

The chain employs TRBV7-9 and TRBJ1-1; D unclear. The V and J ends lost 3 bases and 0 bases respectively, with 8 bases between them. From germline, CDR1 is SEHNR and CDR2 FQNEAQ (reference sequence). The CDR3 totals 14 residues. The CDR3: CASSLELMNTEAFF. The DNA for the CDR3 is TGTGCCAGCAGCTTGGAGCTCATGAACACTGAAGCTTTCTTT.

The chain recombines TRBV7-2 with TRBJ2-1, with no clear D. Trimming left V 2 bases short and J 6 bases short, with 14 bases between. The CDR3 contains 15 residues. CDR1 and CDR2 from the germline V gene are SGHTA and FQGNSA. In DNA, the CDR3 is TGTGCCAGCAGCTTAAACGGTCCCCCCCTCAATGAGCAGTTCTTC. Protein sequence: CASSLNGPPLNEQFF.

The CDR3 loop is CASSRGANQPQHF. CDR3 nucleotides: TGTGCCAGCAGCCGGGGGGCTAATCAGCCCCAGCATTTT. The V gene is TRBV7-9, the J gene TRBJ1-5, with D perhaps TRBD1 (6 bases). The CDR3 is made up of 13 amino acids. In germline, CDR1 is SEHNR, CDR2 FQNEAQ (reference sequence). Trimming left V 5 bases short and J 4 bases short, with 9 bases between.

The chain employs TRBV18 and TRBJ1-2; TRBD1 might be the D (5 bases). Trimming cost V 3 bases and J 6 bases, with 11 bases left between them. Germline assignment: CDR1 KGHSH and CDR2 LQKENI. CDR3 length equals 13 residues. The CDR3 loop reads CASSPDVGDGYTF. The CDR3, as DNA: TGTGCCAGCTCACCTGACGTAGGGGATGGCTACACCTTC.

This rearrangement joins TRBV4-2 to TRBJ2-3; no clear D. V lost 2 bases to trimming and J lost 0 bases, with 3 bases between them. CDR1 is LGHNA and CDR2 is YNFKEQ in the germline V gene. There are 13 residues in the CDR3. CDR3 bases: TGTGCCAGCAGCCAAACTAGCACAGATACGCAGTATTTT. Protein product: CASSQTSTDTQYF.

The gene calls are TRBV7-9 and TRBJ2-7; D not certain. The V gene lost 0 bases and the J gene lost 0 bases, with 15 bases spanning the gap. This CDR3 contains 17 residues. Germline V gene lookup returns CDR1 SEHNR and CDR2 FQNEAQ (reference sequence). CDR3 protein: CASSLADVRGASYEQYF. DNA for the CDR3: TGTGCCAGCAGCTTAGCGGATGTCCGAGGAGCCTCCTACGAGCAGTACTTC. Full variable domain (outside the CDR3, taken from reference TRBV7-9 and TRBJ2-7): DTGVSQNPRHKITKRGQNVTFRCDPISEHNRLYWYRQTLGQGPEFLTYFQNEAQLEKSRLLSDRFSAERPKGSFSTLEIQRTEQGDSAMYLCASSLADVRGASYEQYFGPGTRLTVT.

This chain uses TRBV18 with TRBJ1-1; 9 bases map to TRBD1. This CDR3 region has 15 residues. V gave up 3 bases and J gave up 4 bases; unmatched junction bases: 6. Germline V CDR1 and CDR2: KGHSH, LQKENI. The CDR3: CASSPRQGEVTEAFF. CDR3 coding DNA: TGTGCCAGCTCACCGAGACAGGGGGAGGTCACTGAAGCTTTCTTT.

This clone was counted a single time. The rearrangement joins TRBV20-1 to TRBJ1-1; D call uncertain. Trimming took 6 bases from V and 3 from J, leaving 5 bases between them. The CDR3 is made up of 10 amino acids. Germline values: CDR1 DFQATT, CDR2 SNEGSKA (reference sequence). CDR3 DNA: TGCAGTGCCCAGTACACTGAAGCTTTCTTT. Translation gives CSAQYTEAFF.

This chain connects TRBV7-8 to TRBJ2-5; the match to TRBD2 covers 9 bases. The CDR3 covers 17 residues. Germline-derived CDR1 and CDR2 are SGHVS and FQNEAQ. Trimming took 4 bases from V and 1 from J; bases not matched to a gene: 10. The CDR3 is CASSSLRGGPGQETQYF. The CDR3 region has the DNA TGTGCCAGCAGCTCCCTGCGGGGGGGCCCAGGCCAAGAGACCCAGTACTTC. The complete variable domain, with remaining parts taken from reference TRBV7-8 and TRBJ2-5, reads GAGVSQSPRYKVAKRGQDVALRCDPISGHVSLFWYQQALGQGPEFLTYFQNEAQLDKSGLPSDRFFAERPEGSVSTLKIQRTQQEDSAVYLCASSSLRGGPGQETQYFGPGTRLLVL.

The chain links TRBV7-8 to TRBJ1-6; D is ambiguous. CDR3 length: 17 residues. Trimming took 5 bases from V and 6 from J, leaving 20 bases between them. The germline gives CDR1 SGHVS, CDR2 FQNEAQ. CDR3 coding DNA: TGTGCCAGCAGCCCGACCCGGTCGGTAATATTTAATTCACCCCTCCACTTT. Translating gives CASSPTRSVIFNSPLHF.

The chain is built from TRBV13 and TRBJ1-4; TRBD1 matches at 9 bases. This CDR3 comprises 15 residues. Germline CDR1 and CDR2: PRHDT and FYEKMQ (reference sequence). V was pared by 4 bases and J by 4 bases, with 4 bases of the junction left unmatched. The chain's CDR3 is CASSSRDRVNEKLFF. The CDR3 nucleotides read TGTGCCAGCAGCTCGCGGGACAGGGTTAATGAAAAACTGTTTTTT.

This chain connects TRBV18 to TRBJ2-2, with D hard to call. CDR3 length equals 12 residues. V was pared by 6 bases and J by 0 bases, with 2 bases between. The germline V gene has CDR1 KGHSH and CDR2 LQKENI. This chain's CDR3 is CASSANTGELFF. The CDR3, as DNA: TGTGCCAGCTCCGCGAACACCGGGGAGCTGTTTTTT.

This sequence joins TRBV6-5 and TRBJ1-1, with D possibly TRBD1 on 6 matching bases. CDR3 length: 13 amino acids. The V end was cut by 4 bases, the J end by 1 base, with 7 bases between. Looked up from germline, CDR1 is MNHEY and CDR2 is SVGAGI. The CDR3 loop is CASSSTGNTEAFF. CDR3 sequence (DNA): TGTGCCAGCAGTTCGACAGGGAACACTGAAGCTTTCTTT.

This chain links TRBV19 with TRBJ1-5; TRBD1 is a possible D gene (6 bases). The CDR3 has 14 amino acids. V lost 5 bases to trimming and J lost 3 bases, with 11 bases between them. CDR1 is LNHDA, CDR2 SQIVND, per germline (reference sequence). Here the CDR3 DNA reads TGTGCCAGTAGTCTTGGACAGCCCAATCAGCCCCAGCATTTT. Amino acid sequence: CASSLGQPNQPQHF. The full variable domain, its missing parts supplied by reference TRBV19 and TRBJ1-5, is DGGITQSPKYLFRKEGQNVTLSCEQNLNHDAMYWYRQDPGQGLRLIYYSQIVNDFQKGDIAEGYSVSREKKESFPLTVTSAQKNPTAFYLCASSLGQPNQPQHFGDGTRLSIL.

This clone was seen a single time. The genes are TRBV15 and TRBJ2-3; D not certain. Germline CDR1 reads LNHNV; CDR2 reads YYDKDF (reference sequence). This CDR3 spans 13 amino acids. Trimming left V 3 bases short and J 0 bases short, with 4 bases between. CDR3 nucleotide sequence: TGTGCCACCAGCAGGCAAAGCACAGATACGCAGTATTTT. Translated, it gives CATSRQSTDTQYF.

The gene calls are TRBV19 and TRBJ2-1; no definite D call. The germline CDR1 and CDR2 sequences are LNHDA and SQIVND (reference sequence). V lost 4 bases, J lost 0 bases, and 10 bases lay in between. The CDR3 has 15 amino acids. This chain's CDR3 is CASSRAHSSYNEQFF. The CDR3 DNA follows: TGTGCCAGTAGTAGGGCGCACAGCTCCTACAATGAGCAGTTCTTC.

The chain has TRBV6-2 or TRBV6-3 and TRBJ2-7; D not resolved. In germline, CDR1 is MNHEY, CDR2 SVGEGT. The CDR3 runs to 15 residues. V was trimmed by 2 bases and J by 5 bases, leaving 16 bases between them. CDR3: CASSYERLSGDEQYF. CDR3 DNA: TGTGCCAGCAGTTACGAACGGCTGTCCGGAGACGAGCAGTACTTC.

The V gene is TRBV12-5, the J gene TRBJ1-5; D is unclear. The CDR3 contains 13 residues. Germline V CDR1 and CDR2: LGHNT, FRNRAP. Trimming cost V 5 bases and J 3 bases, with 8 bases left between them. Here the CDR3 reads CASGTSVNQPQHF. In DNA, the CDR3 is TGTGCTAGTGGTACCTCGGTCAATCAGCCCCAGCATTTT.